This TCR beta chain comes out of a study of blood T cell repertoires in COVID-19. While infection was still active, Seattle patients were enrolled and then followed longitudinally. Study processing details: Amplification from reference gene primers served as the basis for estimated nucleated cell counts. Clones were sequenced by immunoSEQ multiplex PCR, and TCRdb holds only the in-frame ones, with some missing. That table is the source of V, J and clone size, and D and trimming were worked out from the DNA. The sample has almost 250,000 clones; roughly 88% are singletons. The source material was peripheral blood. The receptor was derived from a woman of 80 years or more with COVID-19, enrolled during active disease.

This CDR3 reads CASSEQGPPNYGYTF. Here the CDR3 DNA reads TGCGCCAGCAGCGAACAGGGCCCCCCTAACTATGGCTACACCTTC. V and J are TRBV5-1 and TRBJ1-2, with a weak D call TRBD1 (6 bases). Trimming took 4 bases from V and 0 from J, leaving 13 bases between them. CDR1 and CDR2 from the germline V gene are SGHRS and YFSETQ. The CDR3 has 15 amino acids.